This T cell receptor (beta chain) is from a study of identical twins (dated by TCRdb to about 2016). For the wider study: To test whether fetal clonotypes persist, this study deep-sequenced TCR alpha and beta repertoires from monozygotic twins, from unrelated adults of various ages, and from cord blood. To rule out contamination, replicate twin experiments were performed at different times with different library preparation protocols.

Only healthy Caucasian donors were included. The twin cohort consisted of three pairs of female monozygotic twins, all aged roughly 18 to 29 years. CD4+ and CD8+ T cell populations were isolated with positive isolation kits from Invitrogen. Regarding this clonotype: Its target antigen remains unknown. Nothing much larger sits one base from this clone, and base qualities are not available.

The library relied on 5' RACE. Instrument on record: Illumina HiSeq 2000. A universal primer binding site was added through template switching, and the final cDNA carried a unique molecular identifier so that TCR cDNA molecules could be counted accurately. Specific primers in the conserved constant-segment region were used to synthesize first-strand cDNA for the TCR alpha and beta chains. To control for contamination, every cDNA library was double barcoded, receiving both a SMART-Mk sample barcode and Illumina barcodes. TruSeq adapter sequences, together with Illumina sample barcodes, were added in two successive PCR steps. TCR alpha and beta cDNA libraries were sequenced on the Illumina HiSeq platform with custom primers. Per the source publication's procedure: Raw reads were processed with MiGEC to extract unique molecular identifiers, and MiXCR was used to determine CDR3 positions. For each individual, recombination models were inferred using an EM algorithm with the repgenHMM and IGoR tools. The tcR package in R was used for shared clonotype analysis, with sharing normalized by the product of cloneset sizes. To study raw recombination free of thymic and clonal selection effects, out-of-frame nonproductive sequences were analyzed. Clones were called with MiXCR by TCRdb after fastp trimmed the public reads at Q25, and only in-frame beta chains were retained. Every entry covers one CDR3 protein and lists the most common genes and DNA from its rows. None of the V and J calls come from the authors' own analysis; TCRdb made them. Present in this sample are 450,000 or so distinct CDR3 sequences, approximately 15% of which were seen just once. The ten largest clones add up to roughly 0.5% of the sample.

Overall study results and their limits: Fewer insertions were carried by abundant cord blood beta clonotypes; a weaker similar trend was observed in young adult naive repertoires, while no such trend was observed in memory repertoires. Compared with coincidental sharing between unrelated individuals, out-of-frame TCR alpha sequences shared between twins showed an excess of sequences with low generation probability. Recombination models systematically underestimated out-of-frame TCR alpha sharing in monozygotic twins but agreed with sharing between unrelated individuals. Zero-insertion analyses could be partly confounded by invariant T cells such as MAIT and iNKT, although diverse VJ usage argued against such confounding for most clonotypes. A weaker excess of twin sharing was found in beta out-of-frame sequences because the signal-to-noise ratio was lowered by fewer shared sequences. Conclusions relied on cross-sectional statistical analysis, since the same donors could not be followed over many years.

The CDR3 goes from the cysteine to the phenylalanine over 15 residues. The DNA shown is the 45-base CDR3, in frame from base 1. Sequences SGHKS (CDR1) and YYEKEE (CDR2) are obtained from the germline V gene (reference sequence). At the junction V is shortened by 2 bases and J by 3 bases; bases outside the gene matches: 5. These same records also appear under a second study, on yellow fever vaccine responses in identical twins. From the second report: According to the authors, in identical twins the way T cells responded to vaccination appeared partly convergent and partly personalized. In the study, vaccine-responding T cell clones were precisely tracked in identical twins.

This receptor was identified in a woman in her late teens or twenties in good health. Sequencing input: CD4+ T cells sorted from blood. The rearranged chain carries TRBV5-5 and TRBJ1-5; 7 bases in between match TRBD1. The DNA sequence is given as TGTGCCAGCAGCTTTACAGGGGCGTCCAATCAGCCCCAGCATTTT. Its protein is CASSFTGASNQPQHF. The reference TRBV5-5 and TRBJ1-5 proteins fill in what lies around the CDR3, so the full variable domain reads DAGVTQSPTHLIKTRGQQVTLRCSPISGHKSVSWYQQVLGQGPQFIFQYYEKEERGRGNFPDRFSARQFPNYSSELNVNALLLGDSALYLCASSFTGASNQPQHFGDGTRLSIL.